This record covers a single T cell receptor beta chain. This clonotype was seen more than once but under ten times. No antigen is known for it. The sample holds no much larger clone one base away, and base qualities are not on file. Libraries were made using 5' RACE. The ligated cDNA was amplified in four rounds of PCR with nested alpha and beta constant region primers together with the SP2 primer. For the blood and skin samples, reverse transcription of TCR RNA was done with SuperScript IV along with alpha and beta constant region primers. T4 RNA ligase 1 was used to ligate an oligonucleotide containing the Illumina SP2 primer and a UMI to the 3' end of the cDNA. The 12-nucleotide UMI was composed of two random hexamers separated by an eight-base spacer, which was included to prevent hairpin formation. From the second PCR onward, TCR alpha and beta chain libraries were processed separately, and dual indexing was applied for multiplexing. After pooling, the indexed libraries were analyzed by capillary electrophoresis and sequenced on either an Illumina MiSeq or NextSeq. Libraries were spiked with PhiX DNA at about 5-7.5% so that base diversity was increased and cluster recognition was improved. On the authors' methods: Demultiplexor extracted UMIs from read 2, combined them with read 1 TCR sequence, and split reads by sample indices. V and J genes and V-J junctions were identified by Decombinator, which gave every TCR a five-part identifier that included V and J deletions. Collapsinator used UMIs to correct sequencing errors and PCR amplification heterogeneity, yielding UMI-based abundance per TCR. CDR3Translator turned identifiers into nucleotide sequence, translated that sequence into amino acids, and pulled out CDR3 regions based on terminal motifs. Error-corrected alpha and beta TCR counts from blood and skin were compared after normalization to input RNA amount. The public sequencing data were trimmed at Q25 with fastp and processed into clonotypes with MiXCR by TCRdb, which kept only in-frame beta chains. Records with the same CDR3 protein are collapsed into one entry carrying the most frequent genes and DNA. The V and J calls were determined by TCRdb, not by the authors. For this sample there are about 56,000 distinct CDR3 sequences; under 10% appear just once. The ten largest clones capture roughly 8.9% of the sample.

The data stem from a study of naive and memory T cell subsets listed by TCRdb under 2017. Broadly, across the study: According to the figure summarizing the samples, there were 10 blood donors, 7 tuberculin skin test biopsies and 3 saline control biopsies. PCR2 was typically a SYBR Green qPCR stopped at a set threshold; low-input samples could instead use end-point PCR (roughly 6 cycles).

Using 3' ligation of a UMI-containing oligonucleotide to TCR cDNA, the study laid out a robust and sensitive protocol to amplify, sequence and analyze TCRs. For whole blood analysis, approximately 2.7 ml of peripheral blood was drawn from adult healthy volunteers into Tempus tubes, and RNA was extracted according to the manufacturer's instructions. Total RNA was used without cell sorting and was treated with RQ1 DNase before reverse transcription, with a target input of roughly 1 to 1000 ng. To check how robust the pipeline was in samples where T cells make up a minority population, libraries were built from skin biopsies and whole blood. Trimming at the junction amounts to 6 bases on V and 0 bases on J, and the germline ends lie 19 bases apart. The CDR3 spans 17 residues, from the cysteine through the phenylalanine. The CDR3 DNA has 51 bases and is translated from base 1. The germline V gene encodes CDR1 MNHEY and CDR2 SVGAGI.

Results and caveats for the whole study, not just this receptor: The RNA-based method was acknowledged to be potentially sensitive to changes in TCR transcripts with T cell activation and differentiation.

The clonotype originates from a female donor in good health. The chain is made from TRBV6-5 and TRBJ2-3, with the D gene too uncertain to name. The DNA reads TGTGCCAGCAGCCAAGGGCGGTGGCGGTATAGCACAGATACGCAGTATTTT. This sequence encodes CASSQGRWRYSTDTQYF.